Included here is one T cell receptor beta chain sequence, with context. Its cognate antigen is unknown. The germline V gene encodes CDR1 SGDLS and CDR2 YYNGEE. The junction had 6 bases not matched to a gene; V was cut back by 0 bases and J by 4 bases. This CDR3 contains 15 residues. TCRdb itself ran the 5' RACE reads through MiXCR, one entry per CDR3 protein. Seen here are 470,000 or so distinct CDR3 sequences, around 18% observed once, and the top ten hold approximately 8.1%. This entry comes from a study of T-cell memory formation after mild COVID-19. At the level of the study: Largely, the TCR clusters proved donor specific. Study results and caveats: Within pre-infection memory, some responding clones were found, suggesting cross-reactive memory joined. CD4/CD8 balance held among clones contracting day 15 to 85, and later expanders leaned CD4+. Contracting CD8+ clones were enriched in EMRA, CD4+ mainly in CM and EM.

This clonotype was obtained from an adult woman who had mild COVID-19 (a few samples of this study predate the infection). Cell type and time point are not known. Input material: PBMCs or a T cell subset sorted from them (not recorded which). The chain carries TRBV9 and TRBJ1-1; 7 bases fit TRBD1. CDR3 DNA: TGTGCCAGCAGCGTAGTAGGTCAGGGGGGCACTGAAGCTTTCTTT. It specifies CASSVVGQGGTEAFF.